Listed below are T cell receptor beta chains from one sample, sequenced in a study of response to subunit inactivated influenza vaccine. A single record per CDR3 protein comes from TCRdb applying MiXCR to the RT-PCR reads. In the table there are 400,000 to 650,000 distinct CDR3 sequences, more than 7% of which are singletons. Specimen: PBMCs from blood, collected around 25 months after vaccination. The receptors derive from a man aged 50 to 69 who received an inactivated influenza vaccine. The CDR3 runs from the conserved cysteine through the conserved F or W. D genes are given only for firm matches. Only part of the rows carry a size: once, few, many, or a class if the clone is expanded.

>15|many|TRBV2|TRBJ1-6|TRBD1
TGTGCCAGCAGTGAAGCCGGGACAGGGTATTCACCCCTCCACTTT
CASSEAGTGYSPLHF
>15|few|TRBV6-2/TRBV6-3|TRBJ2-1|TRBD2
TGTGCCAGCACCAGCGGGAGGGCAAGTAGCGATGAGCAGTTCTTC
CASTSGRASSDEQFF
>19|.|TRBV9|TRBJ2-3|TRBD2
TGTGCCAGCAGCAGCCGGGGACTAGCGGGAGTGGGGAGCACAGATACGCAGTATTTT
CASSSRGLAGVGSTDTQYF
>16|few|TRBV12-3/TRBV12-4|TRBJ2-5|.
TGTGCCAGCACATTGCACGGGGCGGGGATACAAGAGACCCAGTACTTC
CASTLHGAGIQETQYF
>13|many|TRBV29-1|TRBJ1-4|TRBD1
TGCAGCGCTGAGGGGGCGGGGGGCGAAAAACTGTTTTTT
CSAEGAGGEKLFF
>14|many|TRBV3-1|TRBJ1-1|.
TGTGCCAGCAGCCACCTACAGGGGAACACTGAAGCTTTCTTT
CASSHLQGNTEAFF
>16|.|TRBV5-8|TRBJ2-4|TRBD1
TGTGCCAGCAGCGAGGGACAGACTATAGCCAAAAACATTCAGTACTTC
CASSEGQTIAKNIQYF
>14|few|TRBV6-5|TRBJ1-5|.
TGTGCCAGCAGTTACTCATCAGAAAATCAGCCCCAGCATTTT
CASSYSSENQPQHF
>13|.|TRBV7-2|TRBJ2-7|.
TGTGCCAGCAGCTTAAACCGAAACTACGAGCAGTACTTC
CASSLNRNYEQYF
>16|.|TRBV7-2|TRBJ2-2|TRBD2
TGTGCCAGCAGCTTAGCTAGCGGGGGGGCCGCCGGGGAGCTGTTTTTT
CASSLASGGAAGELFF
>14|few|TRBV12-3/TRBV12-4|TRBJ2-5|.
TGTGCCAGCAGCCCCAGGGGGGCCGACGAGACCCAGTACTTC
CASSPRGADETQYF
>12|many|TRBV29-1|TRBJ2-7|.
TGCAGCGTTGGTCAGGGAACCTACGAGCAGTACTTC
CSVGQGTYEQYF
>13|.|TRBV7-9|TRBJ2-7|.
TGTGCCAGCAGTAAGGGGAGCTTCTACGAGCAGTACTTC
CASSKGSFYEQYF
>12|many|TRBV5-6|TRBJ2-7|.
TGTGCCAGCAGCTTGGGAGGACCCGAGCAGTACTTC
CASSLGGPEQYF
>17|few|TRBV7-6|TRBJ2-7|.
TGTGCCAGCAGCTTAGGATCTAGGACAGCGGGCTCCTACGAGCAGTACTTC
CASSLGSRTAGSYEQYF
>15|few|TRBV4-1|TRBJ2-7|TRBD1
TGCGCCAGCAGCCAAGTCGGACAGGGGGCCTACGAGCAGTACTTC
CASSQVGQGAYEQYF
>12|few|TRBV14|TRBJ2-3|.
TGTGCCAGCAGCCAACGTATTGATACGCAGTATTTT
CASSQRIDTQYF
>15|few|TRBV28|TRBJ2-5|TRBD1
TGTGCCAGCAGTTCTCGGCCAGGGGGCGGAGAGACCCAGTACTTC
CASSSRPGGGETQYF
>16|many|TRBV27|TRBJ2-2|.
TGTGCCAGCAGTTTAAGATCCAGTAGATTAGGCGGGGAGCTGTTTTTT
CASSLRSSRLGGELFF
>11|few|TRBV10-3|TRBJ2-7|TRBD1
TGTGCCATCGGACAGGGGTTCGAGCAGTACTTC
CAIGQGFEQYF
>14|.|TRBV7-3|TRBJ2-7|.
TGTGCCAGCAGCCTGACCCCAGGGTTGCACGAGCAGTACTTC
CASSLTPGLHEQYF
>16|few|TRBV6-2/TRBV6-3|TRBJ2-1|TRBD2
TGTGCCAGCAGTTATCCCAGGACTAGCGGTTACAATGAGCAGTTCTTC
CASSYPRTSGYNEQFF
>16|.|TRBV5-1|TRBJ2-5|TRBD2
TGCGCCAGCAGCCTGGGACTAGCGAAGATACAAGAGACCCAGTACTTC
CASSLGLAKIQETQYF
>19|few|TRBV12-3/TRBV12-4|TRBJ2-6|.
TGTGCCAGCAGTACCCCGAGCAGGGGAATCATGGCTGGGGCCAACGTCCTGACTTTC
CASSTPSRGIMAGANVLTF
>10|many|TRBV27|TRBJ1-1|.
TGTGCCAGCGCGGGCACTGAAGCTTTCTTT
CASAGTEAFF
>14|.|TRBV9|TRBJ2-5|.
TGTGCCAGCAGCGTAAATTCAGGGAAGGGGACCCAGTACTTC
CASSVNSGKGTQYF
>14|many|TRBV24-1|TRBJ2-2|.
TGTGCCACCAGAGGTCTTTCCGGCACCGGGGAGCTGTTTTTT
CATRGLSGTGELFF
>16|many|TRBV4-3|TRBJ1-1|TRBD1
TGCGCCAGCAGCCAGACCCGGGACAGGGATAACACTGAAGCTTTCTTT
CASSQTRDRDNTEAFF
>20|many|TRBV7-9|TRBJ2-1|TRBD2
TGTGCCAGCAGTTCGACAGAGTCCAGGTCAGAGACTAGCCCTCTCAATGAGCAGTTCTTC
CASSSTESRSETSPLNEQFF